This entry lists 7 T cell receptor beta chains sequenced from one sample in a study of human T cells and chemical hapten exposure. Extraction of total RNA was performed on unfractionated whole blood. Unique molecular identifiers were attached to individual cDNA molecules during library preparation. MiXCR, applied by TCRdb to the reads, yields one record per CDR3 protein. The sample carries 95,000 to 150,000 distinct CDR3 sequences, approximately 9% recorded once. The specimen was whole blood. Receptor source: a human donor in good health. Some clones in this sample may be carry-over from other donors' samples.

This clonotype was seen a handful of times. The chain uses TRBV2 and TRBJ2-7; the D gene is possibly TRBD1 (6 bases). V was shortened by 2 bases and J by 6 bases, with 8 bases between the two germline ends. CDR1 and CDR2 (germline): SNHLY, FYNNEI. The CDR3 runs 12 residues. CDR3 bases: TGTGCCAGCAGTGAAATGACAGGCGAGCAGTACTTC. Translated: CASSEMTGEQYF.

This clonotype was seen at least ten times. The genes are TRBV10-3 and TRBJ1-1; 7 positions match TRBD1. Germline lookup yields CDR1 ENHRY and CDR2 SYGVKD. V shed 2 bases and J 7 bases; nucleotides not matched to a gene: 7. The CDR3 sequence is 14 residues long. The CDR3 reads CAISEPRQGVEAFF. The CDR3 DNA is TGTGCCATCAGTGAGCCCCGACAGGGAGTTGAAGCTTTCTTT.

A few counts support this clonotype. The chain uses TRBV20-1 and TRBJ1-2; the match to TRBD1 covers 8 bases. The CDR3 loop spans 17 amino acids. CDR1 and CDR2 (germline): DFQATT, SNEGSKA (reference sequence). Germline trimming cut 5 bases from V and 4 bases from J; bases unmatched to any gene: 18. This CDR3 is CSAFPPTSGQGSYGYTF. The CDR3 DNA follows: TGCAGTGCTTTCCCCCCCACTTCTGGACAGGGTAGCTATGGCTACACCTTC.

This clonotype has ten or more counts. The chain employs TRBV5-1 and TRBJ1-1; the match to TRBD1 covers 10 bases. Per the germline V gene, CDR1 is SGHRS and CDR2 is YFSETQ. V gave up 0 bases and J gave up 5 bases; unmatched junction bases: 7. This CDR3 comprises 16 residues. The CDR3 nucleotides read TGCGCCAGCAGCTTGGCCGGGGGACAGGGGTTGACTGAAGCTTTCTTT. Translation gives CASSLAGGQGLTEAFF. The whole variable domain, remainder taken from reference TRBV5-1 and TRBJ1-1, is KAGVTQTPRYLIKTRGQQVTLSCSPISGHRSVSWYQQTPGQGLQFLFEYFSETQRNKGNFPGRFSGRQFSNSRSEMNVSTLELGDSALYLCASSLAGGQGLTEAFFGQGTRLTVV.

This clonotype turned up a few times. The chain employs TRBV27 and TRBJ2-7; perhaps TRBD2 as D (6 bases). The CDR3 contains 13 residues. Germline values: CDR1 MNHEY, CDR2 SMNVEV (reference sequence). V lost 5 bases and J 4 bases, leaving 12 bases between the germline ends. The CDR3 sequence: CASSAPDYYEQYF. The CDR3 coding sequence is TGTGCCAGCAGTGCCCCGGACTATTACGAGCAGTACTTC.

The CDR3 sequence is CASSSDRGSDTQYF. For the CDR3, the DNA is TGTGCCAGCAGCTCCGACAGGGGATCAGATACGCAGTATTTT. The chain carries TRBV7-9 and TRBJ2-3; 8 nucleotides line up with TRBD1. The CDR3 contains 14 residues. With 4 bases clipped from V and 4 bases from J, the junction kept 4 bases outside the gene matches. The germline CDR1 and CDR2 sequences are SEHNR and FQNEAQ (reference sequence). Drawing the rest from reference TRBV7-9 and TRBJ2-3, the complete variable domain is DTGVSQNPRHKITKRGQNVTFRCDPISEHNRLYWYRQTLGQGPEFLTYFQNEAQLEKSRLLSDRFSAERPKGSFSTLEIQRTEQGDSAMYLCASSSDRGSDTQYFGPGTRLTVL.

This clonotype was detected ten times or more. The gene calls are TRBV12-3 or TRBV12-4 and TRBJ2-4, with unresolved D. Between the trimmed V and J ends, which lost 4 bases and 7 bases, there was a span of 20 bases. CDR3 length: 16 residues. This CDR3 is CASSWADAGRRNIQYF. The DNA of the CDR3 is TGTGCCAGCAGTTGGGCGGACGCAGGACGGCGGAACATTCAGTACTTC.